This T cell receptor beta chain emerged from a study of cytomegalovirus exposure and HLA in healthy donors. Across the whole study: The study placed approximately 78% of its approximately 400 genotyped donors in the Caucasian-associated ancestry cluster.

This cohort consisted of healthy bone marrow donors. Germline CDR1 reads SGDLS; CDR2 reads YYNGEE. V lost 0 bases to trimming and J lost 5 bases, with 12 bases between them. The CDR3 spans 15 residues. The PCR was carried out with 60 Vbeta primers and 13 Jbeta primers. Data came from immunoSEQ multiplex PCR; TCRdb stores just in-frame clones and leaves some out. In the table there are 200,000 or so clones, around 79% of which are singletons. This clone was seen a single time. This chain links TRBV9 with TRBJ1-5; D gene uncertain. This receptor was taken from a girl aged 2 to 10 in good health and CMV-seronegative. Input material: PBMCs. The CDR3 DNA reads TGTGCCAGCAGCGTAGGCGTAACTCGAGATCAGCCCCAGCATTTT. Translation: CASSVGVTRDQPQHF.